This T cell receptor beta chain was identified during a study of T cells in tuberculosis. The length of the CDR3 is 12 residues. J lost 3 bases, V lost 8 bases, and 4 bases had no gene match. CDR1 is MNHNS, CDR2 SASEGT, per germline. The sample holds one count of this clone. Its antigen remains unknown. Using immunoSEQ multiplex PCR, the repertoire was profiled, and TCRdb retains in-frame clones only, with some absent. The table includes roughly 29,000 clones, 90% to 95% detected once. Study-level findings and limits: The TCR-beta difference was not significant; alpha differences partly reflected length. A GMM-specific repertoire classifier reached approximately 90% accuracy, AUROC over 0.85. Samples were chosen by availability of cryopreserved specimens.

Sequencing was done on a sample of PBMCs. The origin of this receptor is a donor aged 10-29 years with latent tuberculosis or without tuberculosis infection. The V gene is TRBV6-1, the J gene TRBJ2-7, with 7 bases aligning to TRBD1. Here the CDR3 DNA reads TGTGCCAGCGCCGACAGGGTCTACGAGCAGTACTTC. Its translation: CASADRVYEQYF.